This T cell receptor beta chain was documented in a study of blood T cell repertoires in COVID-19 (dated by TCRdb to the early 2020s). About the investigation overall: Samples covering the acute and convalescent phases of COVID-19 were provided by collaborators in the United States, Italy and Spain. The repertoires were released in a freely available public database meant as a resource for research on the immune response to SARS-CoV-2. Samples came from the ongoing ImmuneRACE study (first 160 participants) plus 1,254 subjects from 6 global collaborators. The dataset comprised deeply sampled blood TCRbeta repertoires from subjects exposed to, actively infected with, or recovered from COVID-19. The prospective study material was composed of cDNA or gDNA derived from T cells, B-cell-depleted T cells, or PBMCs. HLA class I and class II types, where available, came from metadata supplied by the sample provider rather than from assay-based typing. Sample metadata almost always included a de-identified subject ID, COVID-19 status, age in years and sex. General conclusions and limits of the study: How much clinical and demographic metadata was included differed by source and by participant, and the metadata was provided uncurated.

Clipping removes 4 bases from V and 7 bases from J, with 7 as the unmatched junction base count. The CDR3 holds 14 amino acids from the cysteine to the phenylalanine. The retained sequence is limited to the CDR3, 42 bases, with the frame set at the first base. CDR1 MNHEY and CDR2 SMNVEV are derived from the germline V gene (reference sequence). The immunoSEQ Assay, a bias-controlled multiplex PCR, was used to amplify TCRbeta CDR3 regions from genomic DNA. The paper's data handling went like this. The number of nucleated cells in each sample was estimated by amplification of reference gene primers within the assay. Sequence reads were collapsed and filtered to measure the absolute abundance of every unique TCRbeta CDR3 rearrangement. For each sample, productive Simpson clonality was calculated by taking the square root of Simpson's diversity index across productive rearrangements. In its TCRdb copy, this immuneACCESS table keeps in-frame sequences only and misses some clones. Where compared with another copy, unresolved V genes explain less than half of these, and the others have no known cause. The V and J calls and the clone size are those of that table, but D and trimming were determined from the DNA. Across this sample there are more than 350,000 clones, with roughly 90% seen only once. The biggest ten clones account for around 3% of the sample.

In Seattle, one collaborating source enrolled patients while the infection was active and tracked those patients longitudinally over the course of disease. Each collaborating institution followed its own protocols to collect whole blood in K2EDTA tubes. Collaborator samples were shipped for TCRbeta analysis as frozen whole blood, isolated PBMCs, or DNA extracted from either sample type. The sample holds many counts of this clone. Its antigen specificity is not known. No much larger clonotype is one base removed from it; base qualities were not supplied. The sample comprised peripheral blood. The chain couples TRBV27 to TRBJ1-2; 9 bases in between match TRBD1. The sequence derives from a woman aged 30 to 39 with COVID-19, enrolled during active disease. Read as DNA, the sequence is TGTGCCAGCAGTTCGACAGGGGGTATCGGTGGCTACACCTTC. This is translated as CASSSTGGIGGYTF.